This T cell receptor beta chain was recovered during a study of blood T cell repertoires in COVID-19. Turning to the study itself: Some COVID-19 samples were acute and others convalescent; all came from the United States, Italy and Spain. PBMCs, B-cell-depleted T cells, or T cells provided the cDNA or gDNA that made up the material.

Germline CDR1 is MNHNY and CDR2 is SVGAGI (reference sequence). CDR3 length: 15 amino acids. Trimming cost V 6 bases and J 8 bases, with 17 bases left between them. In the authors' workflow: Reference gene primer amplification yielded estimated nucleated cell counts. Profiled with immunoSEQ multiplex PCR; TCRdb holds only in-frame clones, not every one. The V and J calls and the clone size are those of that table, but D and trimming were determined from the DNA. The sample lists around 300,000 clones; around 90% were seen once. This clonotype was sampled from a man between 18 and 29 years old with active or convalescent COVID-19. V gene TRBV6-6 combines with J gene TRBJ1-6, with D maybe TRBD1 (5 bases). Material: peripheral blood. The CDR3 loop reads CASSIDGGGYSPLHF. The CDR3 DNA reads TGTGCCAGCAGCATTGACGGGGGGGGGTATTCACCCCTCCACTTT.